In its sample, the clone carrying this T cell receptor beta chain was seen a few times. The antigen remains unidentified. The data derive from a study of T-cell memory formation after mild COVID-19. Study-level findings and limits: Nothing confirmed that second-wave clones peaking on day 37 were specific for SARS-CoV-2. Within pre-infection memory, some responding clones were found, suggesting cross-reactive memory joined. Mostly located in CM and EM were contracting CD4+ clones, with contracting CD8+ clones located in EMRA.

TCR alpha and TCR beta cDNA libraries with sample barcodes and UMIs came from 5'RACE using constant-segment primers. Each CDR3 protein gets one entry after TCRdb re-called the 5' RACE reads with MiXCR. The sample yields around 310,000 distinct CDR3 sequences, around a fifth seen once. CDR1 is SGHAT and CDR2 is FQNNGV in the germline V gene. CDR3 length: 15 amino acids. V was clipped by 4 bases and J by 4 bases; unmatched bases: 6. V is TRBV11-2 and J is TRBJ2-3, with 9 nucleotides matching TRBD2. The sequenced sample was PBMCs or a T cell subset sorted from them (not recorded which). The sequence came from a man younger than 35 who had mild COVID-19 (a few samples of this study predate the infection). Cell type and time point are not known. The DNA of the CDR3 is TGTGCCAGCAGCTGGGCGGGGGGGCGGTCAGATACGCAGTATTTT. Protein: CASSWAGGRSDTQYF.